The next 11 T cell receptor beta chains were all read from a single sample in a study of T cell repertoires and HLA-DP antigens. The antigens of these receptors remain unknown. Only in-frame clones appear in the TCRdb table, and some are missing; sequencing was by immunoSEQ multiplex PCR. The data hold roughly 70,000 clones, with over 75% observed a single time. The material sequenced was CD4+ T cells from PBMCs. Receptors originate from a man in his 60s in good health and CMV-seronegative.

The rearrangement links TRBV7-2 to TRBJ1-1; D ambiguous. The length of the CDR3 is 15 residues. Germline CDR1 is SGHTA and CDR2 is FQGNSA. The germline V and J ends were trimmed by 0 bases and 4 bases, with 12 bases remaining between them. The CDR3 DNA is TGTGCCAGCAGCTTAGCCTCCACAACTTTCACTGAAGCTTTCTTT. Translated, it gives CASSLASTTFTEAFF.

This chain connects TRBV18 to TRBJ2-1; D unclear. V lost 2 bases to trimming and J lost 7 bases, with 9 bases between them. The CDR3 runs to 13 residues. Germline V gene data show CDR1 as KGHSH and CDR2 as LQKENI. CDR3 bases: TGTGCCAGCTCACCAGGGCTCGCGAATGAGCAGTTCTTC. This translates into CASSPGLANEQFF.

The sample holds a few counts of this clone. The V gene is TRBV9, the J gene TRBJ2-3; TRBD2 agrees at 8 bases. Germline V CDR1 and CDR2: SGDLS, YYNGEE. The length of the CDR3 is 18 residues. The V segment lost 2 bases and the J segment 2 bases; nucleotides outside the gene matches: 13. Here the CDR3 DNA reads TGTGCCAGCAGCGTCCAGGCGGGAGGTCTCTTAAACACAGATACGCAGTATTTT. Translation: CASSVQAGGLLNTDTQYF.

The rearrangement uses TRBV11-2 and TRBJ2-7; D remains unclear. Trimming stripped 1 base from V and 0 bases from J, with 10 bases between. Germline CDR1 reads SGHAT; CDR2 reads FQNNGV. This CDR3 contains 15 residues. CDR3 amino acids: CASSLGTRVSYEQYV. The DNA for the CDR3 is TGTGCCAGCAGCTTAGGTACTCGGGTCTCCTACGAGCAGTACGTC.

In nucleotides, the CDR3 is TGCGCCAGCAGCCAAGCGGGTCTCGTCGGCCTCCCCCGGGGAGCTGAAGCTTTCTTT. It translates to CASSQAGLVGLPRGAEAFF. V and J are TRBV4-1 and TRBJ1-1; D not certain. The CDR3 has 19 residues. Germline V gene lookup returns CDR1 MGHRA and CDR2 YSYEKL. V lost 1 base and J 6 bases, leaving 27 bases between the germline ends.

This clone was seen a handful of times. The chain links TRBV2 to TRBJ2-7, with 7 bases matching TRBD2. The germline V gene has CDR1 SNHLY and CDR2 FYNNEI. This CDR3 region has 15 residues. The V gene end was trimmed by 1 base and the J gene end by 3 bases; junction bases not matched to a gene: 6. In DNA form, the CDR3 reads TGTGCCAGCAGTGAAGGGCTAGCGGAGATCTACGAGCAGTACGTC. Protein: CASSEGLAEIYEQYV.

The V gene is TRBV5-8, the J gene TRBJ2-1; 7 bases are shared with TRBD2. CDR3 length equals 12 residues. The germline CDR1 and CDR2 sequences are SGHTS and YDEGEE. V was clipped by 4 bases and J by 12 bases; unmatched bases: 7. CDR3 sequence: CASSHLPGGQFF. The CDR3 DNA follows: TGTGCCAGCAGCCACCTCCCGGGAGGGCAGTTCTTC.

The rearrangement joins TRBV28 to TRBJ2-1; TRBD2 is a possible D gene (5 bases). The CDR3 covers 13 residues. Deletions cut 8 bases from V and 9 bases from J, with 17 bases between. Germline V CDR1 and CDR2: MDHEN, SYDVKM. The CDR3 DNA reads TGTGCCAGCCGCAGCATCGAGGGAGCTGAGCAGTTCTTC. It specifies CASRSIEGAEQFF.

The chain carries TRBV18 and TRBJ2-7; D gene unclear. The CDR3 spans 14 residues. Between the trimmed V and J ends, which lost 2 bases and 0 bases, there was a span of 8 bases. CDR1 and CDR2 from the germline V gene are KGHSH and LQKENI. The DNA for the CDR3 is TGTGCCAGCTCACCAGGTCAGGCCTCCTACGAGCAGTACTTC. The encoded protein is CASSPGQASYEQYF.

This clone came up a few times. The V call is TRBV9, the J call TRBJ2-2, with D possibly being TRBD2 (7 bases). CDR1 and CDR2 (germline): SGDLS, YYNGEE. Between the trimmed V and J ends, which lost 0 bases and 6 bases, there was a span of 18 bases. This CDR3 has 17 residues. The CDR3 region has the DNA TGTGCCAGCAGCGTAGCTTCGGGGGGCGCTTCTCCCGGGGAGCTGTTTTTT. Its translation: CASSVASGGASPGELFF. Using reference TRBV9 and TRBJ2-2 for the parts outside the CDR3, the full variable domain is DSGVTQTPKHLITATGQRVTLRCSPRSGDLSVYWYQQSLDQGLQFLIQYYNGEERAKGNILERFSAQQFPDLHSELNLSSLELGDSALYFCASSVASGGASPGELFFGEGSRLTVL.

CDR3 loop: CASRPDRLYNSPLHF. The CDR3 region has the DNA TGTGCCAGCAGACCAGACAGGCTCTATAATTCACCCCTCCACTTT. V is TRBV6-5 and J is TRBJ1-6, with D possibly matching TRBD1 (6 bases). CDR3 length equals 15 residues. Trimming shortened V by 6 bases and J by 3 bases, and 12 bases separated the two germline ends. From germline, CDR1 is MNHEY and CDR2 SVGAGI.